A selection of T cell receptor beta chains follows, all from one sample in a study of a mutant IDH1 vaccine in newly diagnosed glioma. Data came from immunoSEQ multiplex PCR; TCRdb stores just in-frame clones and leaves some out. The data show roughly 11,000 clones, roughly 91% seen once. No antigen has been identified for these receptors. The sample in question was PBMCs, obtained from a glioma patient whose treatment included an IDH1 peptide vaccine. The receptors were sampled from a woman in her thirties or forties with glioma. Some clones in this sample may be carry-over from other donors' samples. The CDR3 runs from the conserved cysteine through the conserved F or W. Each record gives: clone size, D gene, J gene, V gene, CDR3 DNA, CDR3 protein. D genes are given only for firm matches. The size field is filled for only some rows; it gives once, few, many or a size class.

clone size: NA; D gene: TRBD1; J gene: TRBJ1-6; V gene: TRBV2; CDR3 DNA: TGTGCCAGCAACCTGGAACAGGGGGATTCACCCCTCCACTTT; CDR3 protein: CASNLEQGDSPLHF
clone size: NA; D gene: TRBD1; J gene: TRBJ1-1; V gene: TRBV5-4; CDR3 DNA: TGTGCCAGCAGCTTCCGGGACAGGGAGAACACTGAAGCTTTCTTT; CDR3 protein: CASSFRDRENTEAFF
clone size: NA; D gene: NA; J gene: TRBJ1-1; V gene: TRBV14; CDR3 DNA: TGTGCCAGCAGCCGGACGACACTTATGAACACTGAAGCTTTCTTT; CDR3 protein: CASSRTTLMNTEAFF
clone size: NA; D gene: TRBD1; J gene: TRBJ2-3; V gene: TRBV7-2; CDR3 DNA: TGTGCCAGCAGCTATTACATTAGGACAGGGAACACAGATACGCAGTATTTT; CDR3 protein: CASSYYIRTGNTDTQYF
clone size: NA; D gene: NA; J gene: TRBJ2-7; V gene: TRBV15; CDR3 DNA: TGTGCCACCAGCAGAGATCAGGGTACCTACGAGCAGTACTTC; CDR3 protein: CATSRDQGTYEQYF
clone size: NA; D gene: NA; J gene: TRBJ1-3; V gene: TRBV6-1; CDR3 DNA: TGTGCCAGCAGAGGAACCTCTGGAAACACCATATATTTT; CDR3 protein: CASRGTSGNTIYF
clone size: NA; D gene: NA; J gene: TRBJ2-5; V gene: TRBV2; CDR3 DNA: TGTGCCAGCAGTGAATTGCAAGAGACCCAGTACTTC; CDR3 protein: CASSELQETQYF
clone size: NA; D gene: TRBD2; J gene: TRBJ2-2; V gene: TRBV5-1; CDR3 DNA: TGCGCCAGCAGCCCTCGACTAGCGGGAGAACCCGGGGAGCTGTTTTTT; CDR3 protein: CASSPRLAGEPGELFF
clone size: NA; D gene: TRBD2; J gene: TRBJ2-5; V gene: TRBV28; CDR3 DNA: TGTGCCAGCAGTATTTCCGGGACTAGCGGGAGGGCAGGGGAGACCCAGTACTTC; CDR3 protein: CASSISGTSGRAGETQYF
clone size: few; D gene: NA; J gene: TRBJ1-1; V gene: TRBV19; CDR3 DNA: TGTGCCAGTATCGTTGGGAACACTGAAGCTTTCTTT; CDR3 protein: CASIVGNTEAFF
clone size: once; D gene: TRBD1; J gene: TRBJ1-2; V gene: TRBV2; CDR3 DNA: TGTGCCAGCGAGACAGGGGGGGTTAGGGGCTACACCTTC; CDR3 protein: CASETGGVRGYTF
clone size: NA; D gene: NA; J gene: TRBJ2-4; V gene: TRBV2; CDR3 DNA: TGTGCCAGCAGCGGGAGAAGGGACTTATATGAAGCCAAAAACATTCAGTACTTC; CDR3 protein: CASSGRRDLYEAKNIQYF
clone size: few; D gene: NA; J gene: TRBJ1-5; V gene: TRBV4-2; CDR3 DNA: TGTGCCAGCAGCCAAGTCCCCGGGGGCGGTCAGCCCCAGCATTTT; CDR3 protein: CASSQVPGGGQPQHF
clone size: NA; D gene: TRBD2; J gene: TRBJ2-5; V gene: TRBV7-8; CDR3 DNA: TGTGCCAGCAGCTTAGTCGGGAGGGGGGTTATCGAGACCCAGTACTTC; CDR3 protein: CASSLVGRGVIETQYF
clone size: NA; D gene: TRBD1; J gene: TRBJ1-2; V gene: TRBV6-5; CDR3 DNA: TGTGCCAGCAGTCCTCGGACAGGGATGGGCTATGGCTACACCTTC; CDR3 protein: CASSPRTGMGYGYTF
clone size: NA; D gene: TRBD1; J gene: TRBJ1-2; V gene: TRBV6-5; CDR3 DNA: TGTGCCAGCAGTAGACAGGGAGGCGGCTACACCTTC; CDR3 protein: CASSRQGGGYTF
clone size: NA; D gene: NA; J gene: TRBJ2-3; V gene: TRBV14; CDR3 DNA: TGTGCCAGCAGGCAGGGAAGCACAGATACGCAGTATTTT; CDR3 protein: CASRQGSTDTQYF
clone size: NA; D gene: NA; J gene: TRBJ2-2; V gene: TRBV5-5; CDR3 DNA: TGTGCCAGCAGCTACGTGGTTCTCGCGAACACCGGGGAGCTGTTTTTT; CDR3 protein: CASSYVVLANTGELFF
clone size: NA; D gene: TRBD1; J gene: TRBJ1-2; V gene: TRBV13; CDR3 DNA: TGTGCCAGCAGCTCCTCCCGGGACAGGACAATATATGGCTACACCTTC; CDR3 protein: CASSSSRDRTIYGYTF
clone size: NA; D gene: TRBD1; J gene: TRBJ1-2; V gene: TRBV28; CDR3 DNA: TGTGCCAGCAGTTTAAAAGCACAGGGGACTGGCTACACCTTC; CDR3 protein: CASSLKAQGTGYTF
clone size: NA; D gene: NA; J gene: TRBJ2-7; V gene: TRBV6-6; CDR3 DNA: TGTGCCAGCAGTGACTTTAAGGAGTCCTACGAGCAGTACTTC; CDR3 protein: CASSDFKESYEQYF
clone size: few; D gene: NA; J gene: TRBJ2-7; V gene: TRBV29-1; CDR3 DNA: TGCAGCGTTGAATTGTCTCGCGAGCAGTACTTC; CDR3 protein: CSVELSREQYF
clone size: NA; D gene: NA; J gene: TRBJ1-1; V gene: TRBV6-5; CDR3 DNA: TGTGCCAGCATTCCGCCGGGACAAGCAATTGAAGCTTTCTTT; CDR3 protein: CASIPPGQAIEAFF
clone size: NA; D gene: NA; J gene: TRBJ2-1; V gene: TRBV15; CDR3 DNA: TGTGCCACCAGCAGCCCTCTGGTGTTCGGCGGCGGAAGGAGGGACGAGCAGTTCTTC; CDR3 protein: CATSSPLVFGGGRRDEQFF
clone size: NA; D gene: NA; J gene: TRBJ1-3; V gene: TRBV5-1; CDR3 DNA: TGCGCCAGCAGCGCCTCAGGGGTCGGAAACACCATATATTTT; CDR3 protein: CASSASGVGNTIYF